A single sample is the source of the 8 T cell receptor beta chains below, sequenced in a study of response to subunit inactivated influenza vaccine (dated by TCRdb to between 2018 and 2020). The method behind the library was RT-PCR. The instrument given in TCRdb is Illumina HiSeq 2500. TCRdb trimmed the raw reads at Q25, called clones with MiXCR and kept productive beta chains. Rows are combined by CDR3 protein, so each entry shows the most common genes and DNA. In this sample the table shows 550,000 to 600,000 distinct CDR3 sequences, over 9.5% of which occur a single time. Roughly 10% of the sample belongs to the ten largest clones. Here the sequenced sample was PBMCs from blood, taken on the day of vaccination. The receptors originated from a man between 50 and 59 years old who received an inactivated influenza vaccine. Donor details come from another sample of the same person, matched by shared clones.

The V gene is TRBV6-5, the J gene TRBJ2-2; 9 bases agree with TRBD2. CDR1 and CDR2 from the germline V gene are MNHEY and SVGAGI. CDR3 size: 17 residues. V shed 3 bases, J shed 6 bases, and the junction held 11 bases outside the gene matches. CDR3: CASSYWAFSGSSGELFF. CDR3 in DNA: TGTGCCAGCAGTTATTGGGCGTTTAGCGGGAGTTCCGGGGAGCTGTTTTTT.

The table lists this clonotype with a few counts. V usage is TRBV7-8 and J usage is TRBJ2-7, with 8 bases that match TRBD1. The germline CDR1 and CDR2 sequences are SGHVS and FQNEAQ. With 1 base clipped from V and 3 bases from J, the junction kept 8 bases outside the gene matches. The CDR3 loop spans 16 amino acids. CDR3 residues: CASSLVLGQGGYEQYF. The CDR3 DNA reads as TGTGCCAGCAGCTTAGTCCTCGGACAGGGAGGCTACGAGCAGTACTTC. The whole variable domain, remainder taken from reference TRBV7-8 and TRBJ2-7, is GAGVSQSPRYKVAKRGQDVALRCDPISGHVSLFWYQQALGQGPEFLTYFQNEAQLDKSGLPSDRFFAERPEGSVSTLKIQRTQQEDSAVYLCASSLVLGQGGYEQYFGPGTRLTVT.

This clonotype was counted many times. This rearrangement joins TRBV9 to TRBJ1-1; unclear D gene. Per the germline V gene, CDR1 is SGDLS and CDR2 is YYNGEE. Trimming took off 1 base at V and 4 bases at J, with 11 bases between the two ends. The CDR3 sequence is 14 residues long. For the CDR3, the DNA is TGTGCCAGCAGCGTACTGGGGAGTCCCACTGAAGCTTTCTTT. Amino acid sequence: CASSVLGSPTEAFF.

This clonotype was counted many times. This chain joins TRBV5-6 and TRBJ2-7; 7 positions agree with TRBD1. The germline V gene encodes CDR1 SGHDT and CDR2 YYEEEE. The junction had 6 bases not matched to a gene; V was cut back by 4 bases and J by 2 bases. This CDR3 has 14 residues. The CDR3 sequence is CASSRDSRTYEQYF. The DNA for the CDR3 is TGTGCCAGCAGCCGGGACAGCAGAACCTACGAGCAGTACTTC.

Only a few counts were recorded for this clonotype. The CDR3 coding sequence is TGTGCCAGTAGTATAATGAGGAACACTGAAGCTTTCTTT. This sequence encodes CASSIMRNTEAFF. This chain links TRBV19 with TRBJ1-1; D is undetermined. The CDR3 is 13 residues long. Germline CDR1 and CDR2: LNHDA and SQIVND (reference sequence). Trimming left V 2 bases short and J 1 base short, with 5 bases between.

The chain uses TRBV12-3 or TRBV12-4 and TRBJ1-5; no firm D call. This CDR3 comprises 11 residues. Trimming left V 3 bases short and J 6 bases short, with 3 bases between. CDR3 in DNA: TGTGCCAGCAGTTTTGCTCAGCCCCAGCATTTT. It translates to CASSFAQPQHF.

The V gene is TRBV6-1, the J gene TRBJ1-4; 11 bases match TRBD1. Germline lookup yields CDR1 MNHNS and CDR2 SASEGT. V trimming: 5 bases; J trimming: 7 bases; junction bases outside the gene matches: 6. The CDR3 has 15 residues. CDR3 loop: CASSPTGQGVEKLFF. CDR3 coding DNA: TGTGCCAGCAGTCCCACGGGACAGGGGGTTGAAAAACTGTTTTTT.

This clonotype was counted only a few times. DNA of the CDR3: TGTGCCAGTAGTATCGACAGGTGGAGCTACACCTTC. It yields the protein CASSIDRWSYTF. This chain uses TRBV19 with TRBJ1-2, with D tentatively TRBD1 (6 bases). Germline V lookup: CDR1 LNHDA, CDR2 SQIVND (reference sequence). The CDR3 sequence is 12 residues long. V lost 3 bases and J 9 bases, leaving 11 bases between the germline ends.